This T cell receptor (beta chain) was sequenced in a study of blood T cell repertoires in COVID-19. About the research overall: Italy, Spain and the United States were the sources of the convalescent and acute COVID-19 samples. T cells, B-cell-depleted T cells, or PBMCs provided the cDNA or gDNA that served as material.

CDR1 MDHEN and CDR2 SYDVKM come from the germline V gene. This CDR3 contains 13 residues. Trimming removed 7 bases from V and 5 bases from J, with 12 bases in between. In terms of age and location, participants ranged from roughly 18 to 100 years and lived in about 25 US areas. Among Cohort 3 donors, those recovered had two negative PCRs, clearance, or symptom resolution. Produced via immunoSEQ multiplex PCR; TCRdb's table is partial and in-frame only. Seen here are about 330,000 clones, over 75% observed once, and the top ten hold more than 5%. J is TRBJ2-1 and V is TRBV28; D possibly corresponds to TRBD2 (5 bases). The sequenced sample was PBMCs or T cells enriched from blood (not recorded which). This clonotype was obtained from a man aged 25-40 years who had recovered from COVID-19. The CDR3 here is CASTNGLDNEQFF. In DNA, the CDR3 is TGTGCCAGCACCAACGGACTCGACAATGAGCAGTTCTTC.